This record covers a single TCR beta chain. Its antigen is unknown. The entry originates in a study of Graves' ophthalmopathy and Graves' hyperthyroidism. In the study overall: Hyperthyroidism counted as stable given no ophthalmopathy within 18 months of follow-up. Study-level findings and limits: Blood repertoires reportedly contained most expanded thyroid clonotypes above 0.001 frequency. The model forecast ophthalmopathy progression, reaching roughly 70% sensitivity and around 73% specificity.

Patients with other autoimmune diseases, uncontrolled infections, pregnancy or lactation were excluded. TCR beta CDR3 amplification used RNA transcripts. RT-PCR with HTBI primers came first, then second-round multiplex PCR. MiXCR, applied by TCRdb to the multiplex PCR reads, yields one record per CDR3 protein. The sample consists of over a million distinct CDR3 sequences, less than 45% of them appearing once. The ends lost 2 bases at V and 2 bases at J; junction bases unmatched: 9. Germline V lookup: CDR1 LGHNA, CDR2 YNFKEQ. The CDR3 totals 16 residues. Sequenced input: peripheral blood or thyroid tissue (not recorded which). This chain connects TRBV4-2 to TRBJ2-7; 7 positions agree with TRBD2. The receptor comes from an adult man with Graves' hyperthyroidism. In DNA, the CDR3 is TGTGCCAGCAGCCAAACGATCGGGGGGAGTACCTACGAGCAGTACTTC. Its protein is CASSQTIGGSTYEQYF.